This entry describes one T cell receptor (beta chain). This sample stems from a study of blood T cell repertoires in COVID-19. Overall study context: Samples taken during acute and convalescent COVID-19 were collected in the United States, Italy and Spain. T cells, B-cell-depleted T cells, or PBMCs supplied cDNA or gDNA.

Germline V gene sequence: CDR1 SGDLS, CDR2 YYNGEE. V lost 0 bases to trimming and J lost 2 bases; unmatched junction nucleotides: 5. This CDR3 is 15 amino acids long. As originally analysed: Cell counts per sample came from amplifying reference gene primers. The repertoire was sequenced with immunoSEQ multiplex PCR; TCRdb's copy has only in-frame clones and lacks some. That table supplies the V and J calls and clone size; D and trimming were determined from the DNA. The sample gives tens of thousands of clones, 75% to 85% of which show up once; approximately 25% is in the top ten. The sample consisted of peripheral blood. The V call is TRBV9, the J call TRBJ2-7; 7 positions agree with TRBD2. The TCR sequence derives from a human donor in a cohort sampled during active COVID-19. CDR3 sequence reads: CASSVASGLPYEQYF. The CDR3 DNA follows: TGTGCCAGCAGCGTAGCTAGCGGATTACCCTACGAGCAGTACTTC.